This is a list of T cell receptor beta chains from one sample in a study of T-cell memory formation after mild COVID-19. TCRdb redid the calling of the 5' RACE reads with MiXCR, one entry per CDR3 protein. The table has 350,000 to 500,000 distinct CDR3 sequences, around a quarter seen once; the top ten hold around 14%. Sequences were obtained from PBMCs or a T cell subset sorted from them (not recorded which). The receptors derive from an adult woman who had mild COVID-19 (a few samples of this study predate the infection). Cell type and time point are not known. CDR3s leave out the opening cysteine and the closing phenylalanine or tryptophan.

CDR3 protein	J gene	V gene
SARSGAGVWEQY	TRBJ2-7	TRBV20-1
ASSAGGRDGYT	TRBJ1-2	TRBV9
ASSLTASSETQY	TRBJ2-5	TRBV7-6
ASFRGQGEAEAF	TRBJ1-1	TRBV27
ASSPYLAGGWKSSYNEQF	TRBJ2-1	TRBV14
SVGGGPVDTEAF	TRBJ1-1	TRBV29-1
ASSERTSGYYEQY	TRBJ2-7	TRBV6-2/TRBV6-3
ASSVVTTDTQY	TRBJ2-3	TRBV9
ASSLDPRSSYEQY	TRBJ2-7	TRBV5-1
ASSPTHSNTEAF	TRBJ1-1	TRBV6-1
ASRRYGQGVTLVETQY	TRBJ2-5	TRBV6-5
ASSKGLGGDEQF	TRBJ2-1	TRBV6-2/TRBV6-3
ASSFLLGLIGAGGYT	TRBJ1-2	TRBV12-3/TRBV12-4
ASSFPSKDEQY	TRBJ2-7	TRBV28
ASSPRDPGTDTQY	TRBJ2-3	TRBV4-2
ASSPLLTFQETQY	TRBJ2-5	TRBV7-2
ATSPPGASGIYEQF	TRBJ2-1	TRBV24-1
ASSSRDSQGYT	TRBJ1-2	TRBV7-2
ASSPSGPPYEQY	TRBJ2-7	TRBV5-5
ASSRLAPLNTEAF	TRBJ1-1	TRBV5-6
ATSDLADNNEQF	TRBJ2-1	TRBV24-1
SVDVGLVHNEQF	TRBJ2-1	TRBV29-1
ASSLGPAKNIQY	TRBJ2-4	TRBV5-5
ASSFLGQGANHEQF	TRBJ2-1	TRBV7-6
ASSFRGGGEKLF	TRBJ1-4	TRBV12-3/TRBV12-4
ASSPSEYYGYT	TRBJ1-2	TRBV9